The clone carrying this TCR beta chain was observed once. The antigen remains undetermined. The PCR contained 60 Vbeta and 13 Jbeta primers. The authors' processing: Unique TCR beta chains numbered about 79 million in a later analysis, with approximately 10 million shared. The repertoire was sequenced with immunoSEQ multiplex PCR; TCRdb's copy has only in-frame clones and lacks some. V and J calls and clone size come straight from that table; D and trimming were deduced from the DNA. Here the sample spans 100,000 to 150,000 clones, more than 65% being singletons. The data are from a study of cytomegalovirus exposure and HLA in healthy donors. The CDR3 covers 12 residues. Germline-derived CDR1 and CDR2 are MNHEY and SMNVEV (reference sequence). Trimming shortened V by 6 bases and J by 1 base, and 6 bases separated the two germline ends. Study observations and caveats: Later on, an analysis showed TCR association rates differing by HLA locus, with DRB1 the most and HLA-C the fewest.

The sample taken for sequencing was PBMCs. The sequence was collected from a man younger than 30 in good health and CMV-seronegative. The rearrangement uses TRBV27 and TRBJ1-1; perhaps TRBD1 as D (5 bases). Here the CDR3 reads CASSGGNTEAFF. The CDR3 DNA reads as TGTGCCAGCAGCGGGGGGAACACTGAAGCTTTCTTT.